This is a list of T cell receptor beta chains from one sample in a study of T cell responses to AZD1222 COVID-19 vaccine. Sequencing was performed with immunoSEQ multiplex PCR; in TCRdb, only in-frame clones are kept and a portion is missing. The sample gives roughly 200,000 clones, 85% to 90% of which show up once; more than 7% is in the top ten. Specimen: peripheral blood, collected on day 0 of AZD1222 vaccination. Every receptor here comes from an adult in good health. Each CDR3 is given with its conserved first and last residue. The order of the fields is CDR3 protein, CDR3 DNA, D gene, J gene, V gene, clone size. The D gene is left open where the match is weak. The size field is filled for only some rows; it gives once, few, many or a size class.

CDR3: CASSDSSEQYF; DNA: TGTGCCAGCAGCGATAGTTCCGAGCAGTACTTC; D: NA; J: TRBJ2-7; V: TRBV7-9; size: NA
CDR3: CASSYSSYEQYF; DNA: TGTGCCAGCAGTTATAGCTCCTACGAGCAGTACTTC; D: NA; J: TRBJ2-7; V: TRBV6-2/TRBV6-3; size: few
CDR3: CASRGLAVNEQYF; DNA: TGTGCCAGCCGGGGGCTGGCCGTCAACGAGCAGTACTTC; D: NA; J: TRBJ2-7; V: TRBV7-2; size: NA
CDR3: CASSLIVELGHEQYF; DNA: TGTGCCAGCAGTTTAATCGTGGAGTTGGGCCACGAGCAGTACTTC; D: NA; J: TRBJ2-7; V: TRBV28; size: once
CDR3: CASSLPRQGMDSPLHF; DNA: TGTGCCAGCAGTTTACCCCGACAGGGTATGGATTCACCCCTCCACTTT; D: TRBD1; J: TRBJ1-6; V: TRBV27; size: NA
CDR3: CSASGTSGAYEQYF; DNA: TGCAGTGCTAGTGGGACTAGCGGGGCCTACGAGCAGTACTTC; D: TRBD2; J: TRBJ2-7; V: TRBV20-1; size: NA
CDR3: CASRATGTQPQHF; DNA: TGTGCCAGCAGAGCCACAGGGACCCAGCCCCAGCATTTT; D: NA; J: TRBJ1-5; V: TRBV12-3/TRBV12-4; size: few
CDR3: CASSYDRSGYTF; DNA: TGTGCCAGCAGTTACGACAGGAGTGGCTACACCTTC; D: NA; J: TRBJ1-2; V: TRBV6-9; size: NA
CDR3: CAIRTGDLLVNTEAFF; DNA: TGTGCCATCCGGACAGGGGATCTGCTAGTGAACACTGAAGCTTTCTTT; D: TRBD1; J: TRBJ1-1; V: TRBV7-9; size: NA
CDR3: CATSERGLQETQYF; DNA: TGTGCCACCAGTGAAAGGGGACTCCAAGAGACCCAGTACTTC; D: NA; J: TRBJ2-5; V: TRBV24-1; size: few
CDR3: CASSQAVSNQPQHF; DNA: TGTGCCAGCAGCCAAGCGGTAAGCAATCAGCCCCAGCATTTT; D: NA; J: TRBJ1-5; V: TRBV4-2; size: NA
CDR3: CASSNGLAGILQETQYF; DNA: TGCGCCAGCAGCAACGGACTAGCGGGGATACTTCAAGAGACCCAGTACTTC; D: TRBD2; J: TRBJ2-5; V: TRBV5-1; size: NA
CDR3: CASSILAANYGYTF; DNA: TGTGCCAGTAGTATATTAGCAGCTAACTATGGCTACACCTTC; D: NA; J: TRBJ1-2; V: TRBV19; size: once
CDR3: CASSLNTGAVGYGYTF; DNA: TGTGCCAGCAGCTTAAACACAGGGGCTGTGGGGTATGGCTACACCTTC; D: TRBD1; J: TRBJ1-2; V: TRBV7-8; size: NA
CDR3: CASSPKVPGRVETDTQYF; DNA: TGTGCCAGCAGCCCCAAGGTCCCAGGGCGGGTGGAAACAGATACGCAGTATTTT; D: NA; J: TRBJ2-3; V: TRBV14; size: NA
CDR3: CASSIMVWDEQFF; DNA: TGTGCCAGCTCGATCATGGTGTGGGATGAGCAGTTCTTC; D: NA; J: TRBJ2-1; V: TRBV18; size: NA
CDR3: CASSELSDGGDNQYF; DNA: TGTGCCAGCAGTGAATTGTCCGATGGAGGGGATAACCAGTACTTC; D: NA; J: TRBJ2-5; V: TRBV2; size: NA
CDR3: CASSPDTGELFF; DNA: TGTGCCAGCAGCCCAGACACCGGGGAGCTGTTTTTT; D: NA; J: TRBJ2-2; V: TRBV9; size: NA
CDR3: CASSPYSTDTQYF; DNA: TGTGCCAGCAGTCCCTATAGCACAGATACGCAGTATTTT; D: NA; J: TRBJ2-3; V: TRBV2; size: NA
CDR3: CASSLGTANEKLFF; DNA: TGTGCCAGCAGTTTGGGGACAGCTAATGAAAAACTGTTTTTT; D: TRBD1; J: TRBJ1-4; V: TRBV28; size: NA
CDR3: CASSPDGRINSPLHF; DNA: TGTGCCAGCAGCCCCGACGGACGTATTAATTCACCCCTCCACTTT; D: NA; J: TRBJ1-6; V: TRBV7-3; size: NA
CDR3: CASSSTGSSYEQYF; DNA: TGTGCCAGCAGCTCGACAGGGAGTAGCTACGAGCAGTACTTC; D: TRBD1; J: TRBJ2-7; V: TRBV11-3; size: NA
CDR3: CATSRQQGSHSPLHF; DNA: TGTGCCACCAGCAGACAACAGGGATCTCATTCACCCCTCCACTTT; D: NA; J: TRBJ1-6; V: TRBV15; size: NA
CDR3: CASSQERGLYPTDEQFF; DNA: TGCGCCAGCAGCCAAGAGAGGGGACTGTACCCCACCGATGAGCAGTTCTTC; D: NA; J: TRBJ2-1; V: TRBV4-3; size: NA
CDR3: CASSLGTSGRRSYEQYF; DNA: TGTGCCAGCAGCTTAGGGACTAGCGGGCGCCGCTCCTACGAGCAGTACTTC; D: TRBD2; J: TRBJ2-7; V: TRBV7-8; size: NA
CDR3: CASSQTEYEQYF; DNA: TGTGCCAGCAGCCAGACAGAATACGAGCAGTACTTC; D: NA; J: TRBJ2-7; V: TRBV2; size: NA
CDR3: CASRHLKGRRNTEAFF; DNA: TGCGCCAGCCGTCACCTAAAAGGACGTAGGAACACTGAAGCTTTCTTT; D: NA; J: TRBJ1-1; V: TRBV4-1; size: NA
CDR3: CAWSRVATGGELFF; DNA: TGTGCCTGGAGTCGGGTAGCGACAGGCGGGGAGCTGTTTTTT; D: NA; J: TRBJ2-2; V: TRBV30; size: NA
CDR3: CASSPRDRGLQPQHF; DNA: TGTGCCAGCAGCCCCCGGGACAGGGGGCTTCAGCCCCAGCATTTT; D: TRBD1; J: TRBJ1-5; V: TRBV7-8; size: NA
CDR3: CASSLGQANTEAFF; DNA: TGTGCCAGCTCACTCGGACAGGCGAACACTGAAGCTTTCTTT; D: TRBD1; J: TRBJ1-1; V: TRBV18; size: NA
CDR3: CATMGRECSHTEAFF; DNA: TGTGCCACAATGGGCCGGGAGTGTTCTCACACTGAAGCTTTCTTT; D: NA; J: TRBJ1-1; V: TRBV24-1; size: NA
CDR3: CASSTQGSNQPQHF; DNA: TGTGCCAGCAGTACTCAGGGTAGCAATCAGCCCCAGCATTTT; D: NA; J: TRBJ1-5; V: TRBV2; size: NA
CDR3: CASSLGWNTEAFF; DNA: TGTGCCAGCAGCTTGGGTTGGAACACTGAAGCTTTCTTT; D: NA; J: TRBJ1-1; V: TRBV5-5; size: NA
CDR3: CASSIGPRTGKDTEAFF; DNA: TGTGCCAGTAGTATAGGGCCCCGGACAGGGAAAGACACTGAAGCTTTCTTT; D: TRBD1; J: TRBJ1-1; V: TRBV19; size: NA
CDR3: CASSRLGTSGPETQYF; DNA: TGTGCCAGCAGCCGTTTAGGGACTAGCGGTCCAGAGACCCAGTACTTC; D: TRBD2; J: TRBJ2-5; V: TRBV3-1/TRBV3-2; size: NA
CDR3: CASSLGTESGDTQYF; DNA: TGTGCCAGCAGCTTAGGTACGGAGTCAGGAGATACGCAGTATTTT; D: NA; J: TRBJ2-3; V: TRBV11-3; size: NA
CDR3: CASSPRQGSQPQHF; DNA: TGTGCCAGCAGCCCAAGACAGGGCTCTCAGCCCCAGCATTTT; D: TRBD1; J: TRBJ1-5; V: TRBV7-2; size: NA
CDR3: CASAGKRENTGELFF; DNA: TGCGCCAGCGCAGGGAAGCGGGAAAACACCGGGGAGCTGTTTTTT; D: TRBD2; J: TRBJ2-2; V: TRBV10-1; size: NA
CDR3: CASSFGLAYNEQFF; DNA: TGTGCCAGCAGCTTCGGACTAGCCTACAATGAGCAGTTCTTC; D: TRBD2; J: TRBJ2-1; V: TRBV7-2; size: NA
CDR3: CASSVGRLLNTEAFF; DNA: TGTGCCAGCAGCGTAGGACGGTTGTTGAACACTGAAGCTTTCTTT; D: NA; J: TRBJ1-1; V: TRBV9; size: NA
CDR3: CASGPLGGYPYEQYF; DNA: TGTGCTAGTGGTCCCCTGGGCGGCTATCCTTACGAGCAGTACTTC; D: NA; J: TRBJ2-7; V: TRBV12-5; size: NA